This T cell receptor (beta chain) was found in a study of blood T cells in healthy people across ages. Through a sample-barcoded 5' primer and a J-beta primer mix, a second PCR was run for 7 to 11 cycles. One entry per CDR3 protein results from TCRdb running MiXCR on the 5' RACE reads. In the table there are about 1.5 million distinct CDR3 sequences, roughly two fifths of which are singletons. This clonotype was counted between two and nine times. Germline assignment: CDR1 SGHRS and CDR2 YFSETQ. The junction had 5 bases not matched to a gene; V was cut back by 0 bases and J by 4 bases. The CDR3 has 15 residues.

This receptor was identified in a young woman in good health. The J gene is TRBJ1-2, the V gene TRBV5-1, with 8 bases aligning to TRBD1. The sample consisted of blood. CDR3 coding DNA: TGCGCCAGCAGCTTGGGACAGGGGTTACTCTATGGCTACACCTTC. This codes for CASSLGQGLLYGYTF.